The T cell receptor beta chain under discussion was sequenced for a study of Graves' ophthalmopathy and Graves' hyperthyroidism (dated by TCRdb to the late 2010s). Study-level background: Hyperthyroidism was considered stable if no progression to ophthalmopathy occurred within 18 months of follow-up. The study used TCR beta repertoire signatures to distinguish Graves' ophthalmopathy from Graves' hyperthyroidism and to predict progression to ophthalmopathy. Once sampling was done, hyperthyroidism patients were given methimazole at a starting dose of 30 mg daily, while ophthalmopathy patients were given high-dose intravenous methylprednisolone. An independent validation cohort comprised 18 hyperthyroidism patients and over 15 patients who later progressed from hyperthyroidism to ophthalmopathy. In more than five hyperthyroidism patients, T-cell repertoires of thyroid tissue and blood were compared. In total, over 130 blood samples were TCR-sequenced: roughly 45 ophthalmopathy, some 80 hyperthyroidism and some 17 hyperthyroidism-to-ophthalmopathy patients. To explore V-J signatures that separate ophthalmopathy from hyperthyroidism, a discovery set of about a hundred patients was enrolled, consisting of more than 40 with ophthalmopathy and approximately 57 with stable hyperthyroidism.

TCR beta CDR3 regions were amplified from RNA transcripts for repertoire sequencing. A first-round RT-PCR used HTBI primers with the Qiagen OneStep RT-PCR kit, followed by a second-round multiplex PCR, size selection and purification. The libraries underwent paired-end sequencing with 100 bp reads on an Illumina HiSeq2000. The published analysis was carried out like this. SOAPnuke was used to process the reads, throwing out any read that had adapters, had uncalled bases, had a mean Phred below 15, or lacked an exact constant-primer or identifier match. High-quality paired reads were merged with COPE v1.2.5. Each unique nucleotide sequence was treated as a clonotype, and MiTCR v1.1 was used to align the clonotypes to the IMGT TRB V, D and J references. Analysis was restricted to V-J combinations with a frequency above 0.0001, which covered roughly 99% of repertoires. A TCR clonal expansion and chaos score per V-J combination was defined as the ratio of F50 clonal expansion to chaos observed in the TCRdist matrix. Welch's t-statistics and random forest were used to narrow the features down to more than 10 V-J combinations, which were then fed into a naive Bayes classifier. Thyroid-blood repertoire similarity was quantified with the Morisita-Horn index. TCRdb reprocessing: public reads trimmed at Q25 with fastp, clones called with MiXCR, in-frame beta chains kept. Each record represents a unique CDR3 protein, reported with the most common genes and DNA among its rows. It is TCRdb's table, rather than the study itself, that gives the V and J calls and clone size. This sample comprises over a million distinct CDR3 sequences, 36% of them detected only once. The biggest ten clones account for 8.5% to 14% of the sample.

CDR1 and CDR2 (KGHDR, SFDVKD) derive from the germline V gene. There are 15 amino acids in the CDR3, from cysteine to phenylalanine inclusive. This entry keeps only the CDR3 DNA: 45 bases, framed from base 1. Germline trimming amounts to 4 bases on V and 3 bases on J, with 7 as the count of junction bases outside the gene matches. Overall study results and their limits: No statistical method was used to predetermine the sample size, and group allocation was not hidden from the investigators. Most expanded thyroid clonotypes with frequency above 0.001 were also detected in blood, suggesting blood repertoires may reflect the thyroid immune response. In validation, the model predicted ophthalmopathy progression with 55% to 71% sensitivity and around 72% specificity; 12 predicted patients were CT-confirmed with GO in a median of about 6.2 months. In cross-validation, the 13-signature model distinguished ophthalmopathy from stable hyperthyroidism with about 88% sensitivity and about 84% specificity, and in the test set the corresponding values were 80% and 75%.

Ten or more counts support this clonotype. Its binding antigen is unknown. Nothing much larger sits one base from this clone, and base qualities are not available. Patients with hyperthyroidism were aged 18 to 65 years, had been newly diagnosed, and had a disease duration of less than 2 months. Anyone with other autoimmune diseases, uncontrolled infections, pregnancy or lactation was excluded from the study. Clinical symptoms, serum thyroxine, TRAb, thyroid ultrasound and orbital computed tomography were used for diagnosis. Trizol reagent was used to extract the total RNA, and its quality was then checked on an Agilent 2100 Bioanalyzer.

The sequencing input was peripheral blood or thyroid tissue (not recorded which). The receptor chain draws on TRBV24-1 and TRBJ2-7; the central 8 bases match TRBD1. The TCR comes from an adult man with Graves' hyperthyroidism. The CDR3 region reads CATSENTGGSYEQYF. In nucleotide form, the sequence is TGTGCCACCAGTGAGAACACAGGGGGTAGCTACGAGCAGTACTTC.